A single TCR beta chain is shown here with its context. The CDR3 covers 13 residues. Per germline, CDR1 SGHTA and CDR2 FQGNSA. Trimming removed 5 bases at V and 5 bases at J, with 13 bases between. The data derive from a study of CD8 T cells in ankylosing spondylitis. TCRdb processed the 5' RACE reads anew with MiXCR; each CDR3 protein has one entry. The table shows 210,000 or so distinct CDR3 sequences, with approximately 24% occurring only once. Source material: blood, either unsorted or a sorted T cell fraction (not recorded which). This receptor was taken from a male donor with ankylosing spondylitis or in good health (not recorded which). This chain joins TRBV7-2 and TRBJ2-7; D uncertain. CDR3 bases: TGTGCCAGCAGCCCTGGGTTGGCCCACGAGCAGTACTTC. This gives the protein CASSPGLAHEQYF.